The subject of this entry is one T cell receptor (beta chain). Its antigen is unidentified. In TCRdb, the reads were re-called with MiXCR into one record per CDR3 protein. The repertoire includes under 850,000 distinct CDR3 sequences, about 33% of them detected once, and roughly 18% sits in the top ten. This specimen belongs to a study of T cell repertoires in cytomegalovirus infection. As for the study in general: Public TCR beta signatures marked donors with CMV infection and the matching HLA.

General study findings and limits: The ex vivo response was dominated by HLA-C-restricted CMV-specific TCR beta clonotypes. Adding up the frequency of public TCR beta families identified people who carried CMV plus the relevant HLA.

Germline assignment: CDR1 ENHRY and CDR2 SYGVKD. Trimming took 3 bases from V and 8 from J; bases not matched to a gene: 11. The CDR3 loop spans 15 amino acids. The J gene is TRBJ1-1, the V gene TRBV10-3; TRBD1 aligns across 8 bases. The sequencing here drew on cultured PBMCs, taken from culture after CMV antigen stimulation. This sequence was found in a human donor in good health (CMV status not recorded). Some clones in this sample may be carry-over from other donors' samples. The CDR3 sequence is CAISDPGQATREAFF. CDR3 DNA: TGTGCCATCAGTGATCCGGGACAGGCAACCAGGGAAGCTTTCTTT.